The clone carrying this TCR beta chain was counted a few times. Its antigen is as yet unknown. The second PCR ran roughly 6 to 11 cycles with a sample-barcoded 5' primer and J-beta primers. TCRdb recomputed calls from the 5' RACE reads with MiXCR, one row per CDR3 protein. The sample has some 1.1 million distinct CDR3 sequences; under 40% are singletons. Unmatched junction bases numbered 4, after V lost 2 bases and J lost 9 bases. The CDR3 runs 13 residues. Germline V lookup: CDR1 DFQATT, CDR2 SNEGSKA (reference sequence). The study recruited healthy Caucasian donors from Russia who were aged roughly 6 to 95. These data originate in a study of blood T cells in healthy people across ages. Study outcomes and limitations: Possibly, changes in expanded clonotypes were confounded because donor CMV status was unknown.

The chain recombines TRBV20-1 with TRBJ2-1; 10 bases line up with TRBD2. Sequenced material: blood. The origin of this receptor is a man aged 18-30 years in good health. CDR3: CSARPGLAIEQFF. CDR3 bases: TGCAGTGCTAGACCGGGACTAGCGATTGAGCAGTTCTTC.